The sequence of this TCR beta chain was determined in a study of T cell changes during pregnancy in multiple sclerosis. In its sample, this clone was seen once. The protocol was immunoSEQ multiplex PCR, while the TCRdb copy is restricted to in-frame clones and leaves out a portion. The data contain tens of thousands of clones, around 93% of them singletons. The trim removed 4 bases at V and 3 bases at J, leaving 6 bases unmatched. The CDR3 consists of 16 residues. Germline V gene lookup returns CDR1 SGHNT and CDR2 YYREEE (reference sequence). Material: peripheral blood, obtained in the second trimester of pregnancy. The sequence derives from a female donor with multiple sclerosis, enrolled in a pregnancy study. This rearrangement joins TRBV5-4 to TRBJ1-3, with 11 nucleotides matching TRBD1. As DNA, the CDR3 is TGTGCCAGCAGCCTAGGACAGGGGGCAGGTGGAAACACCATATATTTT. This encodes CASSLGQGAGGNTIYF.